The TCR beta chain described here comes from a study of blood T cell repertoires in COVID-19 (dated by TCRdb to the early 2020s). Context from the whole study: Collaborator samples came from the United States, Italy and Spain and covered acute and convalescent phases of COVID-19. The dataset comprised deeply sampled blood TCRbeta repertoires from subjects exposed to, actively infected with, or recovered from COVID-19. A freely available public database, intended as a resource for researchers studying the immune response to SARS-CoV-2, is where the repertoires were released. Samples were obtained from the ongoing ImmuneRACE study (first 160 participants) and from over 1,000 subjects provided by 6 global collaborators. Where available, HLA class I and class II types were taken from metadata supplied by the sample provider and were not determined by assay-based typing. Sample metadata almost always included a de-identified subject ID, COVID-19 status, age in years and sex. The prospective study material was composed of cDNA or gDNA derived from T cells, B-cell-depleted T cells, or PBMCs. Here is what the overall study found, with its caveats: How much clinical and demographic metadata was included differed by source and by participant, and the metadata was provided uncurated.

The collaborating institutions used their own protocols to collect whole blood in K2EDTA tubes. Collaborator samples were shipped for TCRbeta analysis as frozen whole blood, isolated PBMCs, or DNA extracted from either sample type. The CDR3 runs 11 residues from the cysteine to the phenylalanine. Solely the CDR3 DNA is kept, with 33 bases framed from the first base. Reading the germline V gene (reference sequence) gives CDR1 LNHDA and CDR2 SQIVND. V loses 11 bases, J loses 0 bases, and the germline ends lie 5 bases apart. TCRbeta CDR3 regions were amplified from genomic DNA by means of the immunoSEQ Assay, a bias-controlled multiplex PCR. The original pipeline was this. Within the assay, amplification of reference gene primers was used to estimate how many nucleated cells each sample contained. To quantify the absolute abundance of each unique TCRbeta CDR3 rearrangement, sequence reads were collapsed and filtered. Productive Simpson clonality was computed per sample as the square root of Simpson's diversity index over productive rearrangements. This immuneACCESS table, as held by TCRdb, lists in-frame sequences with V and J called but not all clones. Of the missing ones, under half trace to an unresolved V gene in checked studies; the others have no known cause. V, J and clone size are those of that table, while D and trimming were read from the DNA. For this sample the table gives roughly 110,000 clones, of which 75% to 95% were detected only once. The ten most abundant clones make up 1% to 1.5% of the sample.

Worth noting for this clone: The antigen this receptor binds is unknown. No much larger clone exists at a distance of one base, and base qualities are not known.

The TCR was taken from a woman aged 25 to 45 with acute or convalescent COVID-19. The chain was built from TRBV19 and TRBJ1-3; the D gene cannot be resolved reliably. The sequencing input was peripheral blood. CDR3 loop: CAGSSGNTIYF. The DNA sequence reads TGTGCCGGGAGCTCTGGAAACACCATATATTTT. Reference TRBV19 and TRBJ1-3 proteins supply the regions before and after the CDR3; the full variable domain is: DGGITQSPKYLFRKEGQNVTLSCEQNLNHDAMYWYRQDPGQGLRLIYYSQIVNDFQKGDIAEGYSVSREKKESFPLTVTSAQKNPTAFYLCAGSSGNTIYFGEGSWLTVV.